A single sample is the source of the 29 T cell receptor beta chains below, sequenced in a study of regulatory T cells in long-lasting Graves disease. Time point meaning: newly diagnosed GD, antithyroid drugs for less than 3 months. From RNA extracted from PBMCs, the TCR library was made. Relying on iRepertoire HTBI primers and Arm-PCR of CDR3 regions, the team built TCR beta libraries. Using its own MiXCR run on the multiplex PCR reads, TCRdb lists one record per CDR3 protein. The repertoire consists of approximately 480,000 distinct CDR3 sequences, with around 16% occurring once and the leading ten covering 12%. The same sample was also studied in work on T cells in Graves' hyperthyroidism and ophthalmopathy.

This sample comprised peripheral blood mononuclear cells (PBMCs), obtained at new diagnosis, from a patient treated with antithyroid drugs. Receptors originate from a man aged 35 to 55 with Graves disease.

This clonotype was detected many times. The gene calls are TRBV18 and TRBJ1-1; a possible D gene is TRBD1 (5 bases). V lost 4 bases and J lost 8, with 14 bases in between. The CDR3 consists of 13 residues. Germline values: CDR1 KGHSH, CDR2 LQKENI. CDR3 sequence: CASSQGPANEAFF. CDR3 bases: TGTGCCAGCTCACAGGGGCCGGCCAACGAAGCTTTCTTT.

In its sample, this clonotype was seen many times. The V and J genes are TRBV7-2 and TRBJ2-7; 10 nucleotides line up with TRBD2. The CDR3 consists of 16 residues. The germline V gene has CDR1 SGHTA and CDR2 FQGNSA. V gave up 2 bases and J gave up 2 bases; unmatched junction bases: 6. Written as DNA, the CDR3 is TGTGCCAGCAGCTTAACGAGCGGGAGGGGGGCCTACGAGCAGTACTTC. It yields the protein CASSLTSGRGAYEQYF. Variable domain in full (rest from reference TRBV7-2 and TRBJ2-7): GAGVSQSPSNKVTEKGKDVELRCDPISGHTALYWYRQSLGQGLEFLIYFQGNSAPDKSGLPSDRFSAERTGGSVSTLTIQRTQQEDSAVYLCASSLTSGRGAYEQYFGPGTRLTVT.

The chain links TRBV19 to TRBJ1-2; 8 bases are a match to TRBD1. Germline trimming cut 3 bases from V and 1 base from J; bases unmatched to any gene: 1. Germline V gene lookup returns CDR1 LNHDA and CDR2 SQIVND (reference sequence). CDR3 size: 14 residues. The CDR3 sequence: CASSITGGNYGYTF. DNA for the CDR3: TGTGCCAGTAGTATCACAGGGGGTAACTATGGCTACACCTTC.

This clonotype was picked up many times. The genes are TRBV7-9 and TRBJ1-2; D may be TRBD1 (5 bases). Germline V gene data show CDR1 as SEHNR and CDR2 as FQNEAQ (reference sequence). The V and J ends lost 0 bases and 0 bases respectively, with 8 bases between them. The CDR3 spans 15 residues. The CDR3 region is CASSLARGSNYGYTF. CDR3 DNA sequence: TGTGCCAGCAGCTTAGCGAGGGGATCTAACTATGGCTACACCTTC.

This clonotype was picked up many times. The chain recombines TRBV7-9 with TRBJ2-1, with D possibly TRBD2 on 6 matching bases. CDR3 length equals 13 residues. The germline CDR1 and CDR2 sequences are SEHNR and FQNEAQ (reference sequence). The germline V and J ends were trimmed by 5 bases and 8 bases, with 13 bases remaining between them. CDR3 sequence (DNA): TGTGCCAGCAGCATTAGCGGTACAGATGAGCAGTTCTTC. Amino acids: CASSISGTDEQFF.

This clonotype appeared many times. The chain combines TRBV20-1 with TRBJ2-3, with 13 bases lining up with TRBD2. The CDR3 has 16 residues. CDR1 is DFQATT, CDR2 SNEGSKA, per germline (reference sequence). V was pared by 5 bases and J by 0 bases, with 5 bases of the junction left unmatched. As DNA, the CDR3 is TGCAGTGCTGGGGGGACTAGCGGGGCTAGCACAGATACGCAGTATTTT. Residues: CSAGGTSGASTDTQYF.

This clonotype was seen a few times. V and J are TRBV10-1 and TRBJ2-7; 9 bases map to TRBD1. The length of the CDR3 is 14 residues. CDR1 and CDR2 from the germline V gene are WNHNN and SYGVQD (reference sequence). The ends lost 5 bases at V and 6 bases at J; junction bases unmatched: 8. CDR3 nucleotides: TGCGCCAGCAGTCCCGGGACAGGGTTTTCCGAGCAGTACTTC. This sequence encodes CASSPGTGFSEQYF.

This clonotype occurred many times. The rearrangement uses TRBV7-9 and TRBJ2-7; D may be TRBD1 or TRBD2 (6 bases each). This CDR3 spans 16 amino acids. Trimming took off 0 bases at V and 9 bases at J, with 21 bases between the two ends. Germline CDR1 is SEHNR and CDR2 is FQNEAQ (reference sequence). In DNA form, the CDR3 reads TGTGCCAGCAGCTTAGCTGCGGCGGGACATCGACAGGCGCAGTACTTC. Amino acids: CASSLAAAGHRQAQYF.

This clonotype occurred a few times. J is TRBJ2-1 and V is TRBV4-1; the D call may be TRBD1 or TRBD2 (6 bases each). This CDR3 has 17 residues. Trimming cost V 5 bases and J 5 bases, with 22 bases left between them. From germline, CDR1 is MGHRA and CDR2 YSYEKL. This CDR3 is CASSFPPRGGTNNEQFF. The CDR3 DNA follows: TGCGCCAGCAGCTTCCCCCCGCGGGGCGGGACAAACAATGAGCAGTTCTTC.

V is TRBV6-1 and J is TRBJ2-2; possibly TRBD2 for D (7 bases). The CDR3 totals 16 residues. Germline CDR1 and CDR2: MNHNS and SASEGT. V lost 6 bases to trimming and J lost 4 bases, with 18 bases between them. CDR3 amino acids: CASRDPRGAGTGELFF. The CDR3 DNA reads TGTGCCAGCAGAGACCCCCGGGGGGCCGGCACCGGGGAGCTGTTTTTT.

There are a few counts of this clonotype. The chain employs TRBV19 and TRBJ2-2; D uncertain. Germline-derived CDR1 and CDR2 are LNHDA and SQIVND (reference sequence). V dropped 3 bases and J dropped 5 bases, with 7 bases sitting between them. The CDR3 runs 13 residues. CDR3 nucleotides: TGTGCCAGTAGTATCGATATGACCGGGGAGCTGTTTTTT. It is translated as CASSIDMTGELFF.

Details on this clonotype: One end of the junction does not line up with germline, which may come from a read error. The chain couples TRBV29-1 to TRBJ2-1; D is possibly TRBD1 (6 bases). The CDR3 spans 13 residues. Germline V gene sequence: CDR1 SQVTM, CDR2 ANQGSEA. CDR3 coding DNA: TGCAGCGTTGCTACCTCAGGGGACAATGGGCAGTTCTTC. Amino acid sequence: CSVATSGDNGQFF.

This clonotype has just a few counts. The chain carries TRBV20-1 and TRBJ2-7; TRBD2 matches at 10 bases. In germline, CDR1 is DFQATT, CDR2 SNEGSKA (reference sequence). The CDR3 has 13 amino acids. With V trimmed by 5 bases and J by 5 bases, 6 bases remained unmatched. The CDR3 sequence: CSAPGLAFDEQYF. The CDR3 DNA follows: TGCAGTGCTCCGGGACTAGCGTTCGACGAGCAGTACTTC.

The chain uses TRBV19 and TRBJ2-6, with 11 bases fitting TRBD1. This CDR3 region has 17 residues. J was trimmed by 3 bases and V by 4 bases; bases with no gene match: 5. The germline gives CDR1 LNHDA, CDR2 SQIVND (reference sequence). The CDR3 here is CASSTGTGGFGANVLTF. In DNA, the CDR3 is TGTGCCAGTAGTACCGGGACAGGGGGTTTTGGGGCCAACGTCCTGACTTTC.

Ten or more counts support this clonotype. In DNA, the CDR3 is TGTGCCAGCAGCTTCCCGGGACAGGGGGACTACGAGCAGTACTTC. Residues: CASSFPGQGDYEQYF. The chain combines TRBV5-5 with TRBJ2-7; 11 bases map to TRBD1. With 2 bases clipped from V and 3 bases from J, the junction kept 4 bases outside the gene matches. This CDR3 comprises 15 residues. Germline CDR1 is SGHKS and CDR2 is YYEKEE (reference sequence).

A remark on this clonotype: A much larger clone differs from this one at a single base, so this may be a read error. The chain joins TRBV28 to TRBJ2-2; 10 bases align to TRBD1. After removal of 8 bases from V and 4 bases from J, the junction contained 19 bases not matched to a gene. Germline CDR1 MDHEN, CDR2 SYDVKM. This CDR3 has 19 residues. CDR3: CASGPYSYGRQGATGELFF. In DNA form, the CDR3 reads TGTGCCAGCGGTCCTTACTCATACGGGAGACAGGGGGCCACCGGGGAGCTGTTTTTT.

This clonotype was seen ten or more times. The CDR3 protein is CASSQFLNTEAFF. CDR3 DNA sequence: TGTGCCAGCAGCCAATTTTTGAACACTGAAGCTTTCTTT. The V and J genes are TRBV3-1 and TRBJ1-1; no clear D gene. V lost 2 bases and J 0 bases, leaving 4 bases between the germline ends. From germline, CDR1 is LGHDT and CDR2 YNNKEL (reference sequence). The CDR3 is 13 amino acids. Complete variable domain (other parts from reference TRBV3-1 and TRBJ1-1): DTAVSQTPKYLVTQMGNDKSIKCEQNLGHDTMYWYKQDSKKFLKIMFSYNNKELIINETVPNRFSPKSPDKAHLNLHINSLELGDSAVYFCASSQFLNTEAFFGQGTRLTVV.

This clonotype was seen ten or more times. CDR3 loop: CASSLAAGEVGEQFF. The DNA of the CDR3 is TGCGCCAGCAGCTTGGCCGCGGGAGAAGTCGGTGAGCAGTTCTTC. This sequence joins TRBV5-1 and TRBJ2-1; 7 nucleotides line up with TRBD2. Germline loops: CDR1 SGHRS, CDR2 YFSETQ. This CDR3 spans 15 amino acids. V trimming: 0 bases; J trimming: 9 bases; junction bases outside the gene matches: 9.

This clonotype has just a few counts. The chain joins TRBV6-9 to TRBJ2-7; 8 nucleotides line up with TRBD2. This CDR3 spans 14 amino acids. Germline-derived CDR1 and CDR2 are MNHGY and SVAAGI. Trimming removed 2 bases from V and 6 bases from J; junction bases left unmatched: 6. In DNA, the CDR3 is TGTGCCAGCAGTTATGGCGGGAGGACAGTCGAGCAGTACTTC. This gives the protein CASSYGGRTVEQYF.

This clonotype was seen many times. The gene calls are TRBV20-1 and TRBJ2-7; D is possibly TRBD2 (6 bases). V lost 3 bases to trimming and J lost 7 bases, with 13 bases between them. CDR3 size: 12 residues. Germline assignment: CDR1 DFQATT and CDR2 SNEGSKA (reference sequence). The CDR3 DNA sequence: TGCAGTGCTAGCGGGAGTGTTGGGGAGCAGTACTTC. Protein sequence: CSASGSVGEQYF.

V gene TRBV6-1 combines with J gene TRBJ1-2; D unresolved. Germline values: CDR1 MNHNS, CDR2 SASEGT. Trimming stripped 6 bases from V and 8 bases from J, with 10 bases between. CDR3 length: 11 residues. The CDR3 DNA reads TGTGCCAGCAGGTCGGGTGGCGGCTACACCTTC. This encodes CASRSGGGYTF.

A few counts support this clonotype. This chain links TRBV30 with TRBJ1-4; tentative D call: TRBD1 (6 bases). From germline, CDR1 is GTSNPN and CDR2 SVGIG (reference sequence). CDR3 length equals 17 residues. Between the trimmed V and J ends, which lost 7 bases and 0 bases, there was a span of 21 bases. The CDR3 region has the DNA TGTGCCTCCAGGGGCTCGTCGCGGGGCGCAACTAATGAAAAACTGTTTTTT. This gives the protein CASRGSSRGATNEKLFF.

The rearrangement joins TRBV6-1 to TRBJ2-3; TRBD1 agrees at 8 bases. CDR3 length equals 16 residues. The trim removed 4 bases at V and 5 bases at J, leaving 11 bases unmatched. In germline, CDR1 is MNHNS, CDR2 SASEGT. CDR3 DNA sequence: TGTGCCAGCAGTGGAGCAGGGGGCCACGTGCAAGATACGCAGTATTTT. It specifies CASSGAGGHVQDTQYF.

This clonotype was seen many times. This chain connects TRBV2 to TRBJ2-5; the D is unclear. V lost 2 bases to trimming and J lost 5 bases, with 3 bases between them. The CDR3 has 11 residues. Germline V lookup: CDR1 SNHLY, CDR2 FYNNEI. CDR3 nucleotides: TGTGCCAGCAGTGAATACGAGACCCAGTACTTC. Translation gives CASSEYETQYF. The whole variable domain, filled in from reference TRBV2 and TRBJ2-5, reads EPEVTQTPSHQVTQMGQEVILRCVPISNHLYFYWYRQILGQKVEFLVSFYNNEISEKSEIFDDQFSVERPDGSNFTLKIRSTKLEDSAMYFCASSEYETQYFGPGTRLLVL.

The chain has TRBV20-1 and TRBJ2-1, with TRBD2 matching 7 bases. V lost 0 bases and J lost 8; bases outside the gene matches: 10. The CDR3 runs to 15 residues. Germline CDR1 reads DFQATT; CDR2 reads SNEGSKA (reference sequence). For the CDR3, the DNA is TGCAGTGCTAGAGATCCAGCGGGAAGGGGCGATGAGCAGTTCTTC. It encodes CSARDPAGRGDEQFF.

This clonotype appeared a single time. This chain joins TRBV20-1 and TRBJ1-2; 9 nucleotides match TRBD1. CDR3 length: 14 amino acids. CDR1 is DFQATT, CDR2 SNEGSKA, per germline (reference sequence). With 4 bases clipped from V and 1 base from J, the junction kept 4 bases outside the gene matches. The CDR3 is CSAIRDRVNYGYTF. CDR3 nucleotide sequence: TGCAGTGCTATTCGGGACAGGGTTAACTATGGCTACACCTTC.

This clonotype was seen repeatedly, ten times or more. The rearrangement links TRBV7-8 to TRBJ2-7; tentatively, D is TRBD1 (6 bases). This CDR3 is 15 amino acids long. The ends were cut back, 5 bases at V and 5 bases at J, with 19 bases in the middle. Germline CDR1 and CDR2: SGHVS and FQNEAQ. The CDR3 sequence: CASSPFRGWRDEQYF. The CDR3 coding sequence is TGTGCCAGCAGCCCTTTCAGGGGCTGGAGAGACGAGCAGTACTTC.

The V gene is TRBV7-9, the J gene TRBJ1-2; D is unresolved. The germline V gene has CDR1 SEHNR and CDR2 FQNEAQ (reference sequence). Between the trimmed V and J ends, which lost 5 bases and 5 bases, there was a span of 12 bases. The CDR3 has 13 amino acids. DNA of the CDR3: TGTGCCAGCAGCCCAAATGGGGAGTATGGCTACACCTTC. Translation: CASSPNGEYGYTF.

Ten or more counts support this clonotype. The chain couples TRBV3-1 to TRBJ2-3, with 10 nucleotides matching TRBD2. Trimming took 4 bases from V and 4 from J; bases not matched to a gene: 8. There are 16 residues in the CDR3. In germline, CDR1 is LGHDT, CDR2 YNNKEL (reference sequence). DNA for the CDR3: TGTGCCAGCAGCCCCCCGGGACTAGCGTTTTCAGATACGCAGTATTTT. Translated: CASSPPGLAFSDTQYF.